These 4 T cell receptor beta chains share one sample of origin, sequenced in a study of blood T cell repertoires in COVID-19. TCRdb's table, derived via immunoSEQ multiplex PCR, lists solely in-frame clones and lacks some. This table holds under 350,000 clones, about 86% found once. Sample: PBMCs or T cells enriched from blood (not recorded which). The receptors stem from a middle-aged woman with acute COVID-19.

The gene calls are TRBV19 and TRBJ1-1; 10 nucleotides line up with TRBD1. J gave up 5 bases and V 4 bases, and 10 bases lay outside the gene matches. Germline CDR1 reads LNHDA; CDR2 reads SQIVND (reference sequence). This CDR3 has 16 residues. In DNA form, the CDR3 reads TGTGCCAGTAGTACGAGGACAGGGGGAATGGGAACTGAAGCTTTCTTT. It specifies CASSTRTGGMGTEAFF.

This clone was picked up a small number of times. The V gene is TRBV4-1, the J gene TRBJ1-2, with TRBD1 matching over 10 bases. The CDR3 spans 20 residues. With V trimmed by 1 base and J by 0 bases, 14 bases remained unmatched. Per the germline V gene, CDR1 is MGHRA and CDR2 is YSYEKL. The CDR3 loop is CASSQAMIGDRGPTNYGYTF. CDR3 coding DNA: TGCGCCAGCAGCCAAGCCATGATAGGGGACAGGGGACCTACTAACTATGGCTACACCTTC.

CDR3 bases: TGTGCCAGCATCCAAGTGGGGACACCGAACACTGAAGCTTTCTTT. This translates into CASIQVGTPNTEAFF. The gene calls are TRBV21-1 and TRBJ1-1; TRBD1 is the table's D call and was not checked against the DNA. TRBV21-1 is reported as a pseudogene. The CDR3 totals 15 residues.

In nucleotides, the CDR3 is TGTGCCAGCAGCCATACCCCGGGAAAAAACTACGAGCAGTACTTC. Protein sequence: CASSHTPGKNYEQYF. The rearrangement joins TRBV6-6 to TRBJ2-7; a possible D gene is TRBD2 (5 bases). Trimming took 6 bases from V and 3 from J, leaving 18 bases between them. The germline CDR1 and CDR2 sequences are MNHNY and SVGAGI (reference sequence). CDR3 length: 15 residues.